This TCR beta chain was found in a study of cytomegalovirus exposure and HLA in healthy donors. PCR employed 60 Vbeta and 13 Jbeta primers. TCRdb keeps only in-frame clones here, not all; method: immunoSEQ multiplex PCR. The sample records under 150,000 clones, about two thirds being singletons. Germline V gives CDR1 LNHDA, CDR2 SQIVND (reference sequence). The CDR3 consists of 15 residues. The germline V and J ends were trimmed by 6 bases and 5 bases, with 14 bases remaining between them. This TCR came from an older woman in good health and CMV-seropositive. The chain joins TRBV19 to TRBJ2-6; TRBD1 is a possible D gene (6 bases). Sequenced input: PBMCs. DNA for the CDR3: TGTGCCAGTAGCTTACAGGGAATCAGGGCCAACGTCCTGACTTTC. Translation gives CASSLQGIRANVLTF. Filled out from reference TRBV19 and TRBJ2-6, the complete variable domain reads DGGITQSPKYLFRKEGQNVTLSCEQNLNHDAMYWYRQDPGQGLRLIYYSQIVNDFQKGDIAEGYSVSREKKESFPLTVTSAQKNPTAFYLCASSLQGIRANVLTFGAGSRLTVL.